The 21 T cell receptor beta chains below all came from one sample that was sequenced in a study of beta chain features in type 1 diabetes. Sequenced material consisted of expressed TCRB transcripts (all of the isolated RNA was reverse transcribed). Here immunoSEQ multiplex PCR was the method, and the copy in TCRdb shows in-frame clones only, minus some. This table holds under 250,000 clones, approximately 11% found once. The sequenced sample was central memory CD4+ T cells from blood. Receptors were obtained from a man aged 18 to 29 in good health.

J is TRBJ2-1 and V is TRBV6-6; D is ambiguous. This CDR3 region has 15 residues. The germline V gene encodes CDR1 MNHNY and CDR2 SVGAGI (reference sequence). The V end was cut by 6 bases, the J end by 3 bases, with 15 bases between. The CDR3 protein is CASSPIAGIYNEQFF. The CDR3 DNA reads TGTGCCAGCAGCCCAATAGCTGGAATCTACAATGAGCAGTTCTTC.

This clone appeared a few times. The sample has other DNA sequences that encode this CDR3 too. The J gene is TRBJ2-5, the V gene TRBV18; TRBD1 might be the D (8 bases). Germline lookup yields CDR1 KGHSH and CDR2 LQKENI. V was cut by 3 bases and J by 5 bases, with 13 bases left in between. The CDR3 length is 14 residues. CDR3 loop: CASSPQQGGETQYF. The CDR3 coding sequence is TGTGCCAGCTCACCCCAACAGGGGGGGGAGACCCAGTACTTC.

Worth noting for this clone: In the same sample, other DNA sequences code for this CDR3. The rearrangement uses TRBV5-4 and TRBJ2-3; TRBD2 agrees at 10 bases. V shed 0 bases, J shed 0 bases, and the junction held 1 base outside the gene matches. The CDR3 consists of 16 residues. CDR1 is SGHNT and CDR2 is YYREEE in the germline V gene (reference sequence). This CDR3 is CASSLGLAGSTDTQYF. CDR3 coding DNA: TGTGCCAGCAGCTTGGGACTAGCGGGTAGCACAGATACGCAGTATTTT.

The chain carries TRBV7-9 and TRBJ2-1, with TRBD1 identical over 7 bases. Germline lookup yields CDR1 SEHNR and CDR2 FQNEAQ (reference sequence). Losses at the gene ends were 1 base for V and 4 bases for J; bases not matched to a gene: 10. The CDR3 is 17 residues long. The CDR3: CASSLGSWWDRYNEQFF. CDR3 DNA: TGTGCCAGCAGCTTAGGCAGCTGGTGGGACAGATACAATGAGCAGTTCTTC.

This rearrangement joins TRBV5-4 to TRBJ2-3; D perhaps matches TRBD2 (6 bases). Germline CDR1 SGHNT, CDR2 YYREEE (reference sequence). CDR3 length: 17 residues. V gave up 0 bases and J gave up 1 base, with 15 bases separating them. CDR3 bases: TGTGCCAGCAGCTTGGACGGGAGAGGGAGCGGCACAGATACGCAGTATTTT. Amino acid sequence: CASSLDGRGSGTDTQYF. Together with reference TRBV5-4 and TRBJ2-3, the CDR3 gives the full variable domain: ETGVTQSPTHLIKTRGQQVTLRCSSQSGHNTVSWYQQALGQGPQFIFQYYREEENGRGNFPPRFSGLQFPNYSSELNVNALELDDSALYLCASSLDGRGSGTDTQYFGPGTRLTVL.

The chain couples TRBV5-4 to TRBJ2-3; 13 bases are a match to TRBD2. Germline CDR1 SGHNT, CDR2 YYREEE (reference sequence). Trimming cost V 4 bases and J 5 bases; bases outside gene matches: 7. The CDR3 contains 16 residues. DNA for the CDR3: TGTGCCAGCAGCAAAAGGACTAGCGGGAGAGGAGATACGCAGTATTTT. As protein: CASSKRTSGRGDTQYF. The whole variable domain, filled in from reference TRBV5-4 and TRBJ2-3, reads ETGVTQSPTHLIKTRGQQVTLRCSSQSGHNTVSWYQQALGQGPQFIFQYYREEENGRGNFPPRFSGLQFPNYSSELNVNALELDDSALYLCASSKRTSGRGDTQYFGPGTRLTVL.

J is TRBJ2-1 and V is TRBV19, with D maybe TRBD1 (5 bases). Looked up from germline, CDR1 is LNHDA and CDR2 is SQIVND (reference sequence). V lost 3 bases and J lost 0, with 9 bases in between. There are 15 residues in the CDR3. Here the CDR3 reads CASSMGQSSYNEQFF. The DNA of the CDR3 is TGTGCCAGTAGTATGGGGCAAAGCTCCTACAATGAGCAGTTCTTC.

The sample holds a few counts of this clone. The chain joins TRBV11-3 to TRBJ2-1; no clear D gene. V was trimmed by 4 bases and J by 3 bases, leaving 10 bases between them. From germline, CDR1 is SGHNT and CDR2 YENEEA. The CDR3 sequence is 14 residues long. This CDR3 is CASSYGQYYNEQFF. In DNA form, the CDR3 reads TGTGCCAGCAGCTATGGGCAGTACTACAATGAGCAGTTCTTC.

The V gene is TRBV11-2, the J gene TRBJ2-4; no firm D call. Deletions cut 4 bases from V and 0 bases from J, with 4 bases between. This CDR3 region has 13 residues. The germline CDR1 and CDR2 sequences are SGHAT and FQNNGV. In DNA, the CDR3 is TGTGCCAGCAGCTCAATAGCCAAAAACATTCAGTACTTC. The encoded protein is CASSSIAKNIQYF.

This clone was observed a handful of times. This rearrangement joins TRBV11-2 to TRBJ2-3; the D gene is possibly TRBD1 (6 bases). V lost 6 bases, J lost 3 bases, and 10 bases lay in between. The CDR3 consists of 13 residues. The germline gives CDR1 SGHAT, CDR2 FQNNGV. CDR3 protein: CASRGQGTDTQYF. DNA for the CDR3: TGTGCCAGCAGGGGGCAGGGGACAGATACGCAGTATTTT.

This clone was seen a few times. V gene TRBV9 combines with J gene TRBJ2-3, with no clear D. The CDR3 extends over 14 amino acids. Germline V gives CDR1 SGDLS, CDR2 YYNGEE. V was pared by 0 bases and J by 5 bases, with 10 bases between. The CDR3: CASSVARYQDTQYF. The CDR3 DNA reads as TGTGCCAGCAGCGTAGCTAGATACCAAGATACGCAGTATTTT.

The table lists this clone with many counts. The rearrangement joins TRBV13 to TRBJ2-7; D is undetermined. Trimming pared 5 bases from V and 2 bases from J, leaving 7 bases between. The germline V gene has CDR1 PRHDT and CDR2 FYEKMQ (reference sequence). The CDR3 is made up of 12 amino acids. CDR3 loop: CASSVYAYEQYF. The CDR3 DNA follows: TGTGCCAGCAGCGTGTACGCCTACGAGCAGTACTTC.

The V and J genes are TRBV30 and TRBJ2-7; D not certain. V was trimmed by 6 bases and J by 3 bases, leaving 9 bases between them. There are 11 residues in the CDR3. Germline lookup yields CDR1 GTSNPN and CDR2 SVGIG (reference sequence). The CDR3 sequence is CACEDGYEQYF. DNA for the CDR3: TGTGCCTGTGAGGACGGCTACGAGCAGTACTTC.

There are a few counts of this clone. The J gene is TRBJ2-5, the V gene TRBV11-2; 10 bases line up with TRBD2. This CDR3 has 15 residues. Germline assignment: CDR1 SGHAT and CDR2 FQNNGV. V gave up 1 base and J gave up 5 bases; unmatched junction bases: 4. The chain's CDR3 is CASSLASGRSETQYF. CDR3 nucleotide sequence: TGTGCCAGCAGCTTAGCTAGCGGGAGATCGGAGACCCAGTACTTC.

The V and J genes are TRBV7-3 and TRBJ2-2, with a weak D call TRBD1 (5 bases). Trimming shortened V by 0 bases and J by 3 bases, and 5 bases separated the two germline ends. The germline V gene has CDR1 SGHTA and CDR2 FQGTGA. CDR3 length: 14 residues. In DNA form, the CDR3 reads TGTGCCAGCAGCTTAACAGGGGACACCGGGGAGCTGTTTTTT. It codes for CASSLTGDTGELFF.

This clone was recorded at least ten times. Other DNA sequences in the sample encode the same CDR3. The chain joins TRBV2 to TRBJ1-1, with 7 nucleotides matching TRBD1. The CDR3 spans 14 residues. Germline lookup yields CDR1 SNHLY and CDR2 FYNNEI. J lost 0 bases, V lost 5 bases, and 3 bases had no gene match. The CDR3 DNA is TGTGCCAGCAGTCGACAGGGAATGAACACTGAAGCTTTCTTT. Translated, it gives CASSRQGMNTEAFF.

This clone is categorized as medium-sized. The same CDR3 can be traced to other DNA sequences in this sample. The chain combines TRBV15 with TRBJ1-5; D is uncertain. CDR3 length equals 9 residues. The germline V gene encodes CDR1 LNHNV and CDR2 YYDKDF (reference sequence). The CDR3 loop is CVLRRPQHF. The CDR3 nucleotides are TGTGTCTTGCGTCGGCCCCAGCATTTT.

Notes on this clone: At one end the junction does not follow the germline gene, possibly because of a read error. This chain uses TRBV7-3 with TRBJ2-5, with D tentatively TRBD2 (6 bases). The CDR3 is 15 amino acids. Germline V gene data show CDR1 as SGHTA and CDR2 as FQGTGA. The CDR3 DNA reads as TGCGCCAGCAGCCTCACGGGGGACGCAGCAGAGACCCAGTACTTC. It encodes CASSLTGDAAETQYF.

The chain carries TRBV4-1 and TRBJ2-5; possible D gene TRBD1, 6 bases. V was pared by 4 bases and J by 5 bases, with 14 bases between. The CDR3 sequence is 14 residues long. Germline CDR1 and CDR2: MGHRA and YSYEKL. CDR3 nucleotide sequence: TGCGCCAGCAGCCTTCCCACAGGGATTGAGACCCAGTACTTC. Amino acids: CASSLPTGIETQYF.

J is TRBJ2-5 and V is TRBV6-1; D uncertain. Matching the DNA end better, TRBJ2-7 makes the J call doubtful. CDR1 and CDR2 from the germline V gene are MNHNS and SASEGT. The length of the CDR3 is 11 residues. CDR3 nucleotide sequence: TGTGCCAGCAGTGAACCCTACGAGCAGTACTTC. Its translation: CASSEPYEQYF.

This clone was detected a few times. The V gene is TRBV6-6, the J gene TRBJ2-5; weak D call: TRBD2 (7 bases). Germline CDR1 reads MNHNY; CDR2 reads SVGAGI (reference sequence). The CDR3 length is 14 residues. The V end lost 8 bases, the J end lost 7 bases, and 20 bases lay between the germline ends. The CDR3 nucleotides read TGTGCCAGCTCTCAGGGGAGGGGACCAGGGACCCAGTACTTC. It translates to CASSQGRGPGTQYF.